This T cell receptor beta chain was identified during a study of human T cells and chemical hapten exposure. CDR3 length: 14 residues. Trimming cost V 6 bases and J 2 bases, with 14 bases left between them. In germline, CDR1 is SGHVS, CDR2 FNYEAQ. TCRdb independently ran MiXCR on the RACE reads; one entry per CDR3 protein. The repertoire holds about 42,000 distinct CDR3 sequences, with around an eighth as singletons. The time point is: pre-sensitization, week 0. Specified treatment: therapeutic diphenylcyclopropenone sensitization with weekly scalp DPC. Extraction of total RNA was performed on unfractionated whole blood.

This receptor was identified in a woman aged 25 to 39 with alopecia areata. Some clones in this sample may be carry-over from other donors' samples. The chain carries TRBV7-6 and TRBJ2-7, with D possibly matching TRBD2 (6 bases). The sample here was whole blood, taken in connection with sensitization to the hapten diphenylcyclopropenone (DPC). CDR3 sequence: CASSFTGDAYEQYF. CDR3 DNA sequence: TGTGCCAGCAGTTTTACGGGGGACGCCTACGAGCAGTACTTC.